This T cell receptor (beta chain) was identified in a study of neurological immune-mediated disorders. 5'RACE employing 10-nucleotide random UMIs yielded the cDNA. Every sequencing run drew on 15-18 subjects and yielded over 190 million TCR-beta sequences. TCRdb re-called the 5' RACE reads through MiXCR, storing one row per CDR3 protein. The data show around 33,000 distinct CDR3 sequences, 6% to 8.5% seen once. Volunteers at a blood bank in Maryland, USA, were the healthy controls. CDR3 length: 14 residues. Trimming removed 7 bases from V and 0 bases from J, with 9 bases in between. The germline V gene encodes CDR1 MGHRA and CDR2 YSYEKL.

Sequencing was performed on PBMCs. The receptor was isolated from a woman between 35 and 50 years old in good health. This chain uses TRBV4-1 with TRBJ1-4; no definite D call. The CDR3 loop reads CASTPGTTNEKLFF. CDR3 in DNA: TGCGCCAGCACCCCGGGGACAACTAATGAAAAACTGTTTTTT.